The source of this T cell receptor beta chain is a study of shared clonotypes between healthy human individuals. Study-wide findings and caveats: Across several donors, naive CD4 shared around 5.1%, naive CD8 approximately 3.5%, memory CD4 about 2.5%, memory CD8 more than 0.35%. Sharing of clonotypes among donors was expected to vary with sequencing depth. Non-shared clonotypes had lower generation probabilities than clonotypes shared by all four sorted-subset donors.

Worth noting for this clone: Antigen specificity is unknown.

CDR1 MDHEN and CDR2 SYDVKM come from the germline V gene. V trimming: 3 bases; J trimming: 6 bases; junction bases outside the gene matches: 6. This CDR3 has 14 amino acids. Only in-frame clones appear in the TCRdb table, and some are missing; sequencing was by immunoSEQ multiplex PCR. This table holds some 2,000,000 clones, about 94% found once. Cells designated naive CD8 were CD45RO-negative and were positively selected for CCR7, with terminally differentiated effector memory CD45RA+ cells excluded. Sequenced material: naive CD8+ T cells sorted from blood. The chain employs TRBV28 and TRBJ2-7; 9 bases agree with TRBD1. The sequence was obtained from a man aged 18 to 29 in good health. The CDR3 sequence: CASSFSGTGSEQYF. The CDR3 nucleotides read TGTGCCAGCAGTTTTTCCGGGACAGGGTCCGAGCAGTACTTC.